This T cell receptor beta chain was profiled in a study of PD-1 blockade in classical Hodgkin lymphoma. Profiled with immunoSEQ multiplex PCR; TCRdb holds only in-frame clones, not every one. The sample yields about 97,000 clones, roughly 84% seen once. This clone was found once. What it recognizes is unknown. This CDR3 spans 14 amino acids. The V segment lost 7 bases and the J segment 4 bases; nucleotides outside the gene matches: 5. Looked up from germline, CDR1 is MNHEY and CDR2 is SVGAGI. Study outcomes and limitations: Exclusion was the outcome for patients who began nivolumab under 1 year after ASCT. It was reported that newly diagnosed patients had less baseline TCR diversity than healthy donors.

All trial patients relapsed after autologous stem cell transplantation. Patients had relapsed/refractory classical Hodgkin lymphoma with complete response, partial response or progressive disease as best response. The chain is built from TRBV6-5 and TRBJ2-5, with 11 bases matching TRBD2. The material sequenced was peripheral blood mononuclear cells (PBMCs), taken at baseline. The TCR sequence derives from a human donor with classical Hodgkin lymphoma. CDR3: CASIPGLAGETQYF. The CDR3 DNA reads TGTGCCAGCATCCCCGGACTAGCGGGAGAGACCCAGTACTTC.